This paragraph covers one T cell receptor (beta chain) sequence. Its antigen is unidentified. This sample was included in a study of beta chain features in type 1 diabetes. Study conclusions and caveats: Shorter templates might be favored by PCR, and equally so in patients and in controls. Reads derived from cDNA could over-represent cells showing high TCR expression. Among patients with Type 1 diabetes, TCRB CDR3s were moderately but significantly shorter in every one of the four CD4+ subsets.

Per the germline V gene, CDR1 is MNHEY and CDR2 is SVGAGI. The V end was cut by 0 bases, the J end by 6 bases, with 9 bases between. This CDR3 has 14 residues. Without exception, sorted populations had purity beyond 98%. What was sequenced were expressed TCRB transcripts, since all of the isolated RNA had been reverse transcribed. Sequenced by immunoSEQ multiplex PCR; TCRdb stores in-frame clones only, minus some. In the table there are just over 150,000 clones, more than 9.5% of which are singletons. The sample taken for sequencing was central memory CD4+ T cells from blood. The rearrangement joins TRBV6-5 to TRBJ2-4; D is perhaps TRBD2 (5 bases). The receptor's source is a man younger than 30 in good health. The CDR3 protein is CASSYSRVGNIQYF. The CDR3 DNA reads as TGTGCCAGCAGTTACTCGAGGGTCGGAAACATTCAGTACTTC.